The 26 T cell receptor beta chains presented below share a single source sample, sequenced in a study of CD8+ T cells in alopecia areata. The sorting of pooled cutaneous lymph node cells relied on CD4, CD8alpha, NKG2D, NKG2ACE and other markers. Extracted from the samples, RNA was reverse transcribed into cDNA to serve as the sequencing template. The method was immunoSEQ multiplex PCR; TCRdb's version includes in-frame clones alone and lacks a portion of them. Listed for the sample are approximately 280,000 clones, none seen a single time. The sample consisted of CD4+ T cells sorted from a lymph node. These receptors were collected from a C3H/HeJ mouse with alopecia areata. Mouse strain MHC haplotype: H2-k.

At least ten counts were recorded for this clone. The germline and genes are mouse ones. The CDR3 goes on 4 residues after the read ends, and that part is filled in from the germline J gene. The chain combines TRBV13-3 with TRBJ1-2; 7 bases match TRBD1. The CDR3 is made up of 13 amino acids. CDR1 is NNHDY and CDR2 is SYVADS in the germline V gene. V shed 4 bases and J 1 base; nucleotides not matched to a gene: 1. This chain's CDR3 is CASSWDRNSDYTF. The part of the CDR3 DNA that was read is TGTGCCAGCAGTTGGGACAGAAACTCC.

A note on this clone: The genes are named according to mouse. The CDR3 end is not reached by the read, which stops 4 residues before it; the germline J gene fills it in. Other DNA sequences of this sample code for an identical CDR3. The chain carries TRBV13-1 and TRBJ2-2; 10 bases match TRBD1. Germline CDR1 and CDR2: NSHNY and SYGAGN. J lost 2 bases, V lost 1 base, and 2 bases had no gene match. This CDR3 has 16 residues. The CDR3 DNA, read in part, is TGTGCCAGCAGTGATCCGGGACAGGGGAACACCGGG. Protein sequence: CASSDPGQGNTG. In full, the CDR3 is CASSDPGQGNTGQLYF.

This clone has a handful of counts. Mouse gene names and germline throughout. The CDR3 end is not reached by the read, which stops 4 residues before it; the germline J gene fills it in. The V call is TRBV14, the J call TRBJ2-5; TRBD1 might be the D (5 bases). Germline lookup yields CDR1 SGHDT and CDR2 FRDEAV. CDR3 size: 14 residues. The germline V and J ends were trimmed by 4 bases and 2 bases, with 11 bases remaining between them. The CDR3: CASSTSGSQDTQYF. The sequenced CDR3 bases are TGTGCCAGCAGTACCTCAGGGAGCCAAGAC.

Details on this clone: Here the gene names and germline are mouse. The read terminates 4 residues ahead of where the CDR3 ends, so the germline J gene completes it. V and J are TRBV13-2 and TRBJ2-2; 7 bases map to TRBD1. V trimming: 3 bases; J trimming: 1 base; junction bases outside the gene matches: 6. There are 16 residues in the CDR3. The germline V gene has CDR1 NNHNN and CDR2 SYGAGS (reference sequence). CDR3 DNA (partial): TGTGCCAGCGGTGGTCTCCGGGACAGAAACACCGGG. This codes for CASGGLRDRNTG. In full, the CDR3 is CASGGLRDRNTGQLYF.

Regarding this clone: The gene names given are mouse names. The read falls 4 residues short of the CDR3 end, and the missing part is taken from the germline J gene. This sample also contains other DNA sequences that code for the same CDR3. V gene TRBV5 combines with J gene TRBJ2-1; D possibly corresponds to TRBD2 (6 bases). CDR1 and CDR2 from the germline V gene are LGHNA and YNLKQL (reference sequence). Trimming removed 1 base from V and 1 base from J, with 8 bases in between. The CDR3 spans 15 residues. This chain's CDR3 is CASSQVGGNYAEQFF. CDR3 DNA, as far as it was read: TGTGCCAGCAGCCAAGTTGGGGGAAACTATGCT.

This clone showed up just a few times. All gene names here are mouse names. The CDR3 protein is CASSGLGLGDNYAEQFF. The CDR3 bases that were read are TGTGCCAGCAGTGGTCTGGGACTGGGGGATAACTATGCT. The chain links TRBV13-1 to TRBJ2-1; TRBD2 agrees at 11 bases. The observed sequence ends 4 residues before the CDR3 terminus, with the missing tail filled in from the germline J gene. The CDR3 sequence is 17 residues long. The germline CDR1 and CDR2 sequences are NSHNY and SYGAGN. The V gene end was trimmed by 3 bases and the J gene end by 0 bases; junction bases not matched to a gene: 5.

A remark on this clone: Genes and germline come from the mouse. The CDR3 goes on 4 residues after the read ends, and that part is filled in from the germline J gene. The same CDR3 also results from other DNA sequences found in this sample. J is TRBJ2-3 and V is TRBV31; TRBD2 matches at 12 bases. Germline V lookup: CDR1 GKSSPN, CDR2 SITVG. V lost 0 bases to trimming and J lost 0 bases; unmatched junction nucleotides: 1. CDR3 length: 16 amino acids. The sequenced CDR3 bases are TGTGCCTGGAGTCTAGGGACTGGGGGGAGTGCAGAA. Its protein is CAWSLGTGGSAE. The entire CDR3 reads CAWSLGTGGSAETLYF.

Of note for this clone: Any gene name here is a mouse gene name. With the read ending 4 residues before the CDR3 end, the germline J gene is used to fill in that end. The V call is TRBV31, the J call TRBJ2-1, with 7 bases fitting TRBD1. With V trimmed by 1 base and J by 0 bases, 3 bases remained unmatched. CDR1 is GKSSPN and CDR2 is SITVG in the germline V gene. The CDR3 spans 15 residues. The CDR3 region is CAWSPGTVNYAEQFF. The part of the CDR3 DNA that was read is TGTGCCTGGAGTCCCGGGACAGTTAACTATGCT.

Details on this clone: The genes and germline here are from mouse. Read sequence stops 4 residues before the CDR3 end, and the germline J gene provides the missing end. This chain uses TRBV13-1 with TRBJ1-2; 8 bases map to TRBD1. Trimming took 0 bases from V and 4 from J; bases not matched to a gene: 11. The CDR3 covers 17 residues. Per germline, CDR1 NSHNY and CDR2 SYGAGN. This chain's CDR3 is CASSDAEGRGRGSDYTF. Incomplete CDR3 DNA: TGTGCCAGCAGTGATGCAGAGGGCAGGGGGCGCGGCTCC.

This clone came up a few times. Mouse gene names apply. The read ends 4 residues shy of where the CDR3 ends; the end is completed using the germline J gene. The chain recombines TRBV14 with TRBJ2-5; 9 bases line up with TRBD1. This CDR3 has 15 residues. The V segment lost 5 bases and the J segment 3 bases; nucleotides outside the gene matches: 7. Looked up from germline, CDR1 is SGHDT and CDR2 is FRDEAV. CDR3 DNA, as far as it was read: TGTGCCAGCAGCCAGACAGGGGGAAGGCAAGAC. It codes for CASSQTGGRQD. The CDR3 in its entirety is CASSQTGGRQDTQYF.

A note on this clone: Here the gene names and germline are mouse. The read falls 4 residues short of the CDR3 end, and the missing part is taken from the germline J gene. The J gene is TRBJ2-5, the V gene TRBV19, with TRBD2 identical over 8 bases. CDR1 and CDR2 (germline): FNHDT, SITEND (reference sequence). The CDR3 sequence is 15 residues long. The CDR3 protein is CASSMPGGSTDTQYF. CDR3 DNA, as far as it was read: TGTGCCAGCAGTATGCCTGGGGGGTCTACAGAC.

Concerning this clone itself: Mouse gene names and germline throughout. The CDR3 end lies 4 residues beyond the end of the read and is filled in from the germline J gene. This chain links TRBV13-1 with TRBJ2-5, with 8 bases matching TRBD1. This CDR3 region has 14 residues. Germline loops: CDR1 NSHNY, CDR2 SYGAGN. The sequenced CDR3 bases are TGTGCCAGCAGTGATCGACAGGGGAGAGAC. It specifies CASSDRQGRD. The full CDR3 sequence reads CASSDRQGRDTQYF.

Concerning this clone itself: Gene names and germline refer to mouse. The read ends 4 residues before the CDR3 terminus; that terminus is restored from the germline J gene. The sample has other DNA sequences that encode this CDR3 too. The chain has TRBV19 and TRBJ2-2; 8 bases agree with TRBD1. The J segment lost 3 bases and the V segment lost 5 bases, leaving 6 bases of the junction unmatched. This CDR3 is 15 amino acids long. Germline assignment: CDR1 FNHDT and CDR2 SITEND (reference sequence). The CDR3 bases that were read are TGTGCCAGCAGACCCGGACAGGGAGACACCGGG. Translated: CASRPGQGDTG. The CDR3 in its entirety is CASRPGQGDTGQLYF. Complete variable domain (other parts from reference TRBV19 and TRBJ2-2): GGIITQTPKFLIGQEGQKLTLKCQQNFNHDTMYWYRQDSGKGLRLIYYSITENDLQKGDLSEGYDASREKKSSFSLTVTSAQKNEMAVFLCASRPGQGDTGQLYFGEGSKLTVL.

As regards this clone: Gene names follow the mouse nomenclature. From the germline J gene comes the end of the CDR3, since the read stops 4 residues before it. Different DNA sequences within this sample yield the same CDR3. The J gene is TRBJ1-2, the V gene TRBV19, with D perhaps matching TRBD1 (6 bases). Germline V gene lookup returns CDR1 FNHDT and CDR2 SITEND (reference sequence). V dropped 2 bases and J dropped 3 bases, with 8 bases sitting between them. The CDR3 is 13 residues long. CDR3 bases read: TGTGCCAGCAGTATGTCAGGGGACTCC. As protein: CASSMSGDS. The entire CDR3 is CASSMSGDSDYTF.

This clone has a handful of counts. Gene names are mouse gene names. The read terminates 4 residues before the CDR3 end, so the remaining end is supplied by the germline J gene. V and J are TRBV4 and TRBJ2-7; 9 bases map to TRBD2. J lost 0 bases, V lost 4 bases, and 1 base had no gene match. Germline CDR1 is LGHDT and CDR2 is YNNKQL (reference sequence). This CDR3 spans 14 amino acids. The CDR3 sequence: CASSSGLGSYEQYF. The sequenced part of the CDR3 DNA is TGTGCCAGCAGCTCGGGACTGGGCTCCTAT.

This clone occurred a few times. Gene labels here are mouse ones. The missing CDR3 end, 4 residues past where the read stops, is filled in from the germline J gene. Other nucleotide sequences in the sample specify the same CDR3. The gene calls are TRBV19 and TRBJ2-3; 11 bases align to TRBD2. Germline trimming cut 2 bases from V and 0 bases from J; bases unmatched to any gene: 2. The CDR3 length is 16 residues. Germline assignment: CDR1 FNHDT and CDR2 SITEND (reference sequence). CDR3 sequence: CASSIGTGGSAETLYF. CDR3 DNA, as far as it was read: TGTGCCAGCAGTATCGGGACTGGGGGTAGTGCAGAA. The full variable domain, its missing parts supplied by reference TRBV19 and TRBJ2-3, is GGIITQTPKFLIGQEGQKLTLKCQQNFNHDTMYWYRQDSGKGLRLIYYSITENDLQKGDLSEGYDASREKKSSFSLTVTSAQKNEMAVFLCASSIGTGGSAETLYFGSGTRLTVL.

This clone appeared a few times. The gene symbols are mouse symbols. The CDR3 extends 4 residues past the end of the read, so its final part is completed from the germline J gene. Other DNA sequences in the sample encode the same CDR3. The V call is TRBV19, the J call TRBJ2-1; D is perhaps TRBD2 (7 bases). The CDR3 consists of 16 residues. Germline CDR1 and CDR2: FNHDT and SITEND (reference sequence). V was trimmed by 2 bases and J by 1 base, leaving 13 bases between them. This CDR3 reads CASSILSGGNYAEQFF. The covered CDR3 bases are TGTGCCAGCAGTATTTTGTCTGGGGGCAACTATGCT.

As for this clone: Mouse gene names apply. The CDR3 extends 4 residues past the end of the read, so its final part is completed from the germline J gene. J is TRBJ2-7 and V is TRBV19, with 9 positions matching TRBD2. The CDR3 covers 16 residues. Germline CDR1 and CDR2: FNHDT and SITEND (reference sequence). V gave up 2 bases and J gave up 0 bases; unmatched junction bases: 6. The DNA read from the CDR3 is TGTGCCAGCAGTATGACCGGGACTGGGAGCTCCTAT. This encodes CASSMTGTGSSY. The entire CDR3 sequence reads CASSMTGTGSSYEQYF.

About this clone: The genes and germline here are from mouse. The read terminates 4 residues ahead of where the CDR3 ends, so the germline J gene completes it. The chain carries TRBV19 and TRBJ1-2; 8 positions agree with TRBD1. CDR1 is FNHDT, CDR2 SITEND, per germline (reference sequence). The CDR3 sequence is 14 residues long. V lost 5 bases to trimming and J lost 4 bases; unmatched junction nucleotides: 7. CDR3: CASRNQGAPSDYTF. CDR3 DNA (partial): TGTGCCAGCAGAAATCAGGGGGCGCCCTCC.

In the case of this clone: Gene names and germline refer to mouse. CDR3 sequence: CTCSSGQLSYNSPLYF. The sequenced CDR3 bases are TGCACCTGCAGTTCAGGACAGCTTTCCTATAATTCGCCC. The genes are TRBV1 and TRBJ1-6, with D possibly being TRBD1 (6 bases). The sequenced fragment ends 3 residues before the CDR3 boundary, so the rest is inferred from the germline J gene. TRBJ1-6 is flagged as an ORF with uncertain function. This CDR3 has 16 amino acids. The V end lost 5 bases, the J end lost 0 bases, and 11 bases lay between the germline ends. The V gene's germline CDR1 is NSQYPW and CDR2 LRSPGD (reference sequence).

This clone was detected only a few times. Gene names refer to mouse genes. The CDR3 end falls 4 residues outside the read, so it is completed with the germline J gene. J is TRBJ2-5 and V is TRBV31; 10 bases map to TRBD2. In germline, CDR1 is GKSSPN, CDR2 SITVG. CDR3 length: 13 amino acids. The sequenced part of the CDR3 DNA is TGTGCCTGGACTGGGGGGGCGCGGGAC. Encoded protein: CAWTGGARD. The entire CDR3 reads CAWTGGARDTQYF.

Remarks on this clone: Gene names refer to mouse genes. The read terminates 4 residues before the CDR3 end, so the remaining end is supplied by the germline J gene. The same CDR3 arises from other DNA sequences in this sample as well. The chain links TRBV13-2 to TRBJ1-2; TRBD1 matches at 7 bases. The V gene's germline CDR1 is NNHNN and CDR2 SYGAGS (reference sequence). V lost 0 bases and J lost 0; bases outside the gene matches: 2. The CDR3 loop spans 15 amino acids. The CDR3 protein is CASGDAQGANSDYTF. Incomplete CDR3 DNA: TGTGCCAGCGGTGATGCGCAGGGGGCAAACTCC.

This clone has only a few counts. Gene names refer to mouse genes. The DNA ends 4 residues before the CDR3 does, and the rest of the CDR3 is filled in from the germline J gene. Additional DNA sequences in this sample encode the identical CDR3. The rearrangement uses TRBV1 and TRBJ2-7; D perhaps matches TRBD2 (5 bases). The CDR3 is made up of 12 amino acids. The germline V gene encodes CDR1 NSQYPW and CDR2 LRSPGD (reference sequence). CDR3 loop: CTCSALGYEQYF. The part of the CDR3 DNA that was read is TGCACCTGCAGTGCCCTGGGTTAT.

Only a few counts were recorded for this clone. Mouse names are used for the genes. The CDR3 extends 3 residues past the end of the read, so its final part is completed from the germline J gene. The rearrangement joins TRBV5 to TRBJ1-6; 10 bases map to TRBD1. TRBJ1-6 is assigned to the ORF class and has an uncertain function. The V and J ends lost 2 bases and 7 bases, in that order; junction bases with no gene match: 5. The CDR3 totals 16 residues. Germline V gene lookup returns CDR1 LGHNA and CDR2 YNLKQL (reference sequence). The CDR3 is CASSQTPGQGNSPLYF. The sequenced part of the CDR3 DNA is TGTGCCAGCAGCCAAACTCCGGGACAGGGGAATTCGCCC.

This clone was counted between two and nine times. The genes are named according to mouse. The read terminates 4 residues ahead of where the CDR3 ends, so the germline J gene completes it. The rearrangement uses TRBV31 and TRBJ2-1; 8 nucleotides agree with TRBD2. Germline values: CDR1 GKSSPN, CDR2 SITVG. The CDR3 covers 14 residues. V dropped 1 base and J dropped 3; count of bases not matched to a gene: 2. The part of the CDR3 DNA that was read is TGTGCCTGGAGTCCTGGGGGGCCCTATGCT. This encodes CAWSPGGPYA. The full CDR3 reads CAWSPGGPYAEQFF.

Concerning this clone itself: These gene names are mouse names. The read falls 4 residues short of the CDR3 end, and the missing part is taken from the germline J gene. The chain joins TRBV5 to TRBJ2-5, with 11 bases aligning to TRBD2. V gave up 3 bases and J gave up 0 bases; unmatched junction bases: 2. Germline-derived CDR1 and CDR2 are LGHNA and YNLKQL (reference sequence). The CDR3 contains 16 residues. CDR3 DNA, as far as it was read: TGTGCCAGCAGCCAGACTGGGGGGGGTAACCAAGAC. This translates into CASSQTGGGNQD. The complete CDR3 reads CASSQTGGGNQDTQYF.